Listed here are 17 T cell receptor beta chains from one sample, sequenced in a study of post-analysis software for immune sequencing data. Study-wide results and limits: TRBV5-6, TRBV5-1 and TRBV20-1 were among about 5 TRBV segments more frequent in patients than controls.

TCR beta libraries were prepared from cDNA with unique molecular identifiers. TCRdb analysed the PCR reads with MiXCR anew, one entry per CDR3 protein. The table lists 380,000 or so distinct CDR3 sequences, 30% to 45% of them singletons. For these TCRs, the target antigens are not known. The specimen was blood. The origin of the receptors is a girl aged 10-17 years with multiple sclerosis.

This clonotype was recorded a few times. The chain recombines TRBV20-1 with TRBJ1-3; the match to TRBD1 covers 10 bases. The CDR3 length is 17 residues. Germline lookup yields CDR1 DFQATT and CDR2 SNEGSKA (reference sequence). V gave up 0 bases and J gave up 4 bases; unmatched junction bases: 9. The CDR3, as DNA: TGCAGTGCTAGAGATCCGAGACAGGGGGCGGCGGGAAACACCATATATTTT. This encodes CSARDPRQGAAGNTIYF.

This clonotype came up a few times. CDR3 residues: CASSSTGGRGANVLTF. The CDR3 DNA is TGTGCCAGCAGCTCTACCGGGGGGAGAGGGGCCAACGTCCTGACTTTC. The V call is TRBV7-3, the J call TRBJ2-6; 7 bases agree with TRBD2. J gave up 4 bases and V 4 bases, and 7 bases lay outside the gene matches. Germline V gene lookup returns CDR1 SGHTA and CDR2 FQGTGA. The CDR3 covers 16 residues.

Only a few counts were recorded for this clonotype. The rearrangement joins TRBV9 to TRBJ2-7; a possible D gene is TRBD1 (7 bases). With 4 bases removed from V and 4 bases from J, the gap between germline ends came to 15 bases. The germline gives CDR1 SGDLS, CDR2 YYNGEE. The CDR3 extends over 14 amino acids. CDR3 amino acids: CASSSRGAGYEQYF. CDR3 DNA sequence: TGTGCCAGCAGCTCCAGGGGGGCCGGTTACGAGCAGTACTTC.

This chain uses TRBV7-2 with TRBJ2-5, with D perhaps matching TRBD1 (6 bases). The CDR3 runs 13 residues. Trimming took off 5 bases at V and 11 bases at J, with 18 bases between the two ends. CDR1 is SGHTA, CDR2 FQGNSA, per germline. CDR3 region: CASSLGTPLGQYF. CDR3 coding DNA: TGTGCCAGCAGCCTAGGGACACCCCTGGGGCAGTACTTC. The entire variable domain, with the rest obtained from reference TRBV7-2 and TRBJ2-5, is as follows: GAGVSQSPSNKVTEKGKDVELRCDPISGHTALYWYRQSLGQGLEFLIYFQGNSAPDKSGLPSDRFSAERTGGSVSTLTIQRTQQEDSAVYLCASSLGTPLGQYFGPGTRLLVL.

The gene calls are TRBV25-1 and TRBJ2-1, with D perhaps TRBD2 (6 bases). CDR3 length equals 17 residues. Germline CDR1 is MGHDK and CDR2 is SYGVNS. Trimming shortened V by 3 bases and J by 4 bases, and 19 bases separated the two germline ends. The CDR3 reads CASSDMGEEYLYNEQFF. The CDR3 DNA reads as TGTGCCAGCAGTGACATGGGGGAGGAGTACCTATACAATGAGCAGTTCTTC.

This clonotype has just a few counts. The V gene is TRBV12-3 or TRBV12-4, the J gene TRBJ2-5, with 8 positions matching TRBD2. CDR3 length equals 14 residues. The J segment lost 5 bases and the V segment lost 4 bases, leaving 6 bases of the junction unmatched. DNA for the CDR3: TGTGCCAGCAGTTCTAACGGGGGGGCGGAGACCCAGTACTTC. It codes for CASSSNGGAETQYF.

The CDR3 DNA reads as TGTGCCAGCAGGCCACAGGGGGGAGGCTACACCTTC. It codes for CASRPQGGGYTF. The chain links TRBV12-3 or TRBV12-4 to TRBJ1-2; 8 bases agree with TRBD1. Trimming at V came to 6 bases and at J to 8 bases, leaving 5 bases not matched to a gene. The CDR3 loop spans 12 amino acids.

CDR3 region: CASSLLKGALRDTQYF. CDR3 nucleotides: TGCGCCAGCAGCCTACTAAAGGGGGCGCTGAGGGATACGCAGTATTTT. The chain links TRBV4-1 to TRBJ2-3, with 7 bases matching TRBD1. Looked up from germline, CDR1 is MGHRA and CDR2 is YSYEKL. The CDR3 is made up of 16 amino acids. With 4 bases clipped from V and 6 bases from J, the junction kept 13 bases outside the gene matches.

CDR3 bases: TGCAGTGCTAGTGAGGGTTTCGGCGGCTACACCTTC. Its protein is CSASEGFGGYTF. This rearrangement joins TRBV20-1 to TRBJ1-2, with D unresolved. V was cut by 3 bases and J by 8 bases, with 13 bases left in between. The CDR3 is 12 residues long. CDR1 is DFQATT and CDR2 is SNEGSKA in the germline V gene (reference sequence).

This clonotype was counted at least ten times. This chain uses TRBV7-6 with TRBJ1-5; TRBD1 might be the D (6 bases). The CDR3 runs to 15 residues. The ends were cut back, 1 base at V and 7 bases at J, with 14 bases in the middle. Germline V gives CDR1 SGHVS, CDR2 FNYEAQ. Here the CDR3 reads CASSLGSGAGQPQHF. The CDR3 DNA follows: TGTGCCAGCAGCTTAGGTTCGGGGGCTGGGCAGCCCCAGCATTTT.

The genes are TRBV7-9 and TRBJ2-7; D uncertain. The germline CDR1 and CDR2 sequences are SEHNR and FQNEAQ (reference sequence). The CDR3 covers 13 residues. The V and J ends lost 6 bases and 6 bases respectively, with 15 bases between them. CDR3 amino acids: CASRRAGPSEQYF. The CDR3 DNA reads TGTGCCAGCAGACGGGCCGGTCCCAGCGAGCAGTACTTC.

This clonotype was counted between two and nine times. The rearrangement uses TRBV6-5 and TRBJ2-2; 10 bases agree with TRBD2. The CDR3 has 19 residues. Trimming removed 0 bases from V and 0 bases from J; junction bases left unmatched: 7. Germline CDR1 is MNHEY and CDR2 is SVGAGI. CDR3 DNA: TGTGCCAGCAGTTACTCCGGGGTAGCGGGGGGCCCGAACACCGGGGAGCTGTTTTTT. Its translation is CASSYSGVAGGPNTGELFF.

V is TRBV29-1 and J is TRBJ1-5, with a possible D match to TRBD1 (6 bases). The V gene's germline CDR1 is SQVTM and CDR2 ANQGSEA. The CDR3 is 14 amino acids. Trimming shortened V by 4 bases and J by 5 bases, and 15 bases separated the two germline ends. The CDR3 DNA follows: TGCAGCGTTGCGACAGGCTCTAGGGATCAGCCCCAGCATTTT. Protein sequence: CSVATGSRDQPQHF.

The V gene is TRBV24-1, the J gene TRBJ2-3; possibly TRBD2 for D (6 bases). Germline-derived CDR1 and CDR2 are KGHDR and SFDVKD. The CDR3 is 16 amino acids. V dropped 6 bases and J dropped 3 bases, with 18 bases sitting between them. The chain's CDR3 is CATSLSGLGGTDTQYF. As DNA, the CDR3 is TGTGCCACCAGTCTCTCCGGGCTCGGGGGTACAGATACGCAGTATTTT.

This clonotype was detected a few times. The V and J genes are TRBV27 and TRBJ1-5; 7 bases are shared with TRBD1. Trimming removed 3 bases from V and 2 bases from J; junction bases left unmatched: 10. The CDR3 covers 17 residues. Per germline, CDR1 MNHEY and CDR2 SMNVEV (reference sequence). CDR3 in DNA: TGTGCCAGCAGTTTTCTCCCAGGGGGTGACGGCAATCAGCCCCAGCATTTT. As protein: CASSFLPGGDGNQPQHF.

This sequence joins TRBV20-1 and TRBJ1-1, with D uncertain. Trimming cost V 7 bases and J 0 bases, with 9 bases left between them. This CDR3 contains 12 residues. Germline V gene sequence: CDR1 DFQATT, CDR2 SNEGSKA (reference sequence). The CDR3 reads CSVQLLNTEAFF. The CDR3 DNA follows: TGCAGTGTACAGCTATTGAACACTGAAGCTTTCTTT.

This clonotype came up a few times. V usage is TRBV12-3 or TRBV12-4 and J usage is TRBJ1-6, with unresolved D. CDR3 length equals 15 residues. The germline V and J ends were trimmed by 1 base and 10 bases, with 14 bases remaining between them. The CDR3 nucleotides are TGTGCCAGCAGTTTAGAGTCCCCCGAGGGCTCACCCCTCCACTTT. This gives the protein CASSLESPEGSPLHF.